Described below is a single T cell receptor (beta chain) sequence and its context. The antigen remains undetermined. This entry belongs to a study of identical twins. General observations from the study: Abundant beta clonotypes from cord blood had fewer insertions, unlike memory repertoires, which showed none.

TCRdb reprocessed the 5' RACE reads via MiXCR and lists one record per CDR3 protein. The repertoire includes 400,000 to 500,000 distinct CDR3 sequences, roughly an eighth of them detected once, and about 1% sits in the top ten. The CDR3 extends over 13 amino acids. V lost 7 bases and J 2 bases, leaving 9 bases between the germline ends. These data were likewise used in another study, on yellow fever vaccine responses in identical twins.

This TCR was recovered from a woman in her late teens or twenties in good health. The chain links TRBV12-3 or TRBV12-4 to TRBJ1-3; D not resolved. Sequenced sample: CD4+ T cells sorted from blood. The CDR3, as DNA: TGTGCCAGCACCCTAGTCCCTGGAAACACCATATATTTT. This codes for CASTLVPGNTIYF.